The present T cell receptor (beta chain) was sequenced within a study of STAT5B mutations in CD4+ large granular lymphocyte leukemia (dated by TCRdb to 2022 to 2024). With regard to the full study: Among healthy controls, the CDR3 'QG' motif was associated with a particular HLA allele. The TCRbeta repertoires of CD4+ T-cell large granular lymphocyte leukemia patients were compared with the TCRbeta repertoires of healthy blood donors. Flow cytometry on FACSCanto II or FACSVerse confirmed that purified fractions exceeded 95% purity among lymphocytes. The paper as a whole reports these results and caveats: The data were not HLA-matched, and the relatively small sample size could explain the higher clonality seen in CD4+ compared with CD8+ T-LGLL. The main leukemic clonotypes were found to be private to each patient, although roughly a quarter of the main leukemic clonotypes were detected at low frequency in the non-leukemic repertoires of other patients. Enrichment of TRBV06-family usage was observed among the top patient clones (8/27) relative to healthy controls (2/35). CD4-sorted patient repertoires appeared more clonal than healthy CD4+ repertoires, and this difference persisted after removing the putative leukemic clones.

The immunoSEQ assay at survey resolution was applied to genomic DNA for sequencing of TCRbeta rearrangements. The authors' pipeline ran thus. In the TCR sequencing data, the smallest productive clonotype frequency that could be detected was 2.59 x 10-5. Only productive TCRbeta rearrangements, meaning sequences that were complete and in-frame, were kept for the analyses. The clonality of each sample was calculated as Simpson clonality in the immunoSEQ Analyzer version 3.0. Based on frequency, clones were grouped as very rare, small, medium, large (1-20%) or hyperexpanded (>20%). Generation probabilities were estimated with OLGA 1.2.3, V-gene circos plots were made with VDJtools, specificities were searched in VDJdb, and CDR3 motifs were identified with GLIPH. TCRdb re-hosts the immuneACCESS table, in-frame sequences only. Its copies lack some clones; in the studies checked, an unresolved V gene accounts for under half of them, and the cause for the rest is not known. That table is the source of V, J and clone size, and D and trimming were worked out from the DNA. The sample table records about 38,000 clones; over 75% of these occur just once. The top ten clones comprise 1% to 1.5% of the sample.

The healthy control group was made up of roughly 34 blood donors, and the Finnish Red Cross blood service supplied their buffy coats. All TCR-sequenced material derived from peripheral blood: patient blood samples and healthy donor buffy coats. Ficoll-Hypaque gradient centrifugation was used to isolate peripheral blood mononuclear cells. For the healthy controls, CD4+ cells were obtained from buffy coats by magnetic purification. Genomic DNA was extracted with the Gentra Puregene Cell and Tissue kit and quantified on a Qubit 2.0 fluorometer. This clone was observed a single time. The antigen it binds to is not known. Per-nucleotide qualities are absent, and no much larger clonotype sits a single base away. From a lookup of the germline V gene, CDR1 and CDR2 are SGHNT and YENEEA. The junction carries 13 bases between V and J, which are trimmed by 5 bases and 6 bases respectively. CDR3 length: 14 amino acids, cysteine to phenylalanine. Of all the DNA, just the CDR3 is kept, 42 bases in frame from base 1.

The specimen was CD4+ T cells from blood buffy coats. This clonotype was sampled from a human donor in good health. Recombination joined TRBV11-3 with TRBJ2-2; D gene: possibly TRBD1, on 6 matching bases. CDR3 protein: CASSEGRGSGELFF. The bases are TGTGCCAGCAGCGAGGGCAGGGGTTCCGGGGAGCTGTTTTTT.